The 26 T cell receptor beta chains given below trace back to one sample, sequenced in a study of cytomegalovirus exposure and HLA in healthy donors (dated by TCRdb to the late 2010s). Library preparation used the immunoSEQ multiplex PCR assay. The multiplex PCR relied on a mix of 60 forward primers for TCR Vbeta segments and 13 reverse primers for TCR Jbeta segments. TCRdb retrieved this table from immuneACCESS and kept in-frame rearrangements only. Not all clones are present; in checked studies, unresolved V genes account for under half, and no reason is known for the remainder. The sample yields 150,000 to 200,000 clones; 70% to 85% were counted once. Together, the top ten hold 2% to 3% of the sample. Specimen: PBMCs. These receptors were collected from a human donor in good health.

This chain joins TRBV2 and TRBJ2-1; possibly TRBD2 for D (6 bases). Trimming cost V 4 bases and J 9 bases, with 13 bases left between them. Germline V gene sequence: CDR1 SNHLY, CDR2 FYNNEI. The CDR3 covers 13 residues. The CDR3 protein is CASSVEAGSEQFF. The CDR3 nucleotides are TGTGCCAGCAGTGTGGAAGCGGGCAGTGAGCAGTTCTTC.

This clone was recorded only once. The V and J genes are TRBV4-1 and TRBJ2-5; D may be TRBD2 (5 bases). V lost 1 base, J lost 4 bases, and 13 bases lay in between. Germline V lookup: CDR1 MGHRA, CDR2 YSYEKL. The CDR3 has 15 amino acids. DNA of the CDR3: TGCGCCAGCAGCCAAGCTCCCCCTGCGGGAGAGACCCAGTACTTC. It codes for CASSQAPPAGETQYF.

About this clone: Other DNA variants within this sample encode the same CDR3. The chain links TRBV7-3 to TRBJ2-1; 7 bases map to TRBD2. The V segment lost 2 bases and the J segment 2 bases; nucleotides outside the gene matches: 3. The CDR3 consists of 15 residues. Germline CDR1 SGHTA, CDR2 FQGTGA. The CDR3 protein is CASSLERGPYNEQFF. DNA of the CDR3: TGTGCCAGCAGCTTAGAGCGGGGACCCTACAATGAGCAGTTCTTC.

The chain is built from TRBV19 and TRBJ2-6, with D perhaps TRBD1 (5 bases). In germline, CDR1 is LNHDA, CDR2 SQIVND (reference sequence). The CDR3 runs 15 residues. With 3 bases removed from V and 4 bases from J, the gap between germline ends came to 10 bases. The CDR3 coding sequence is TGTGCCAGTAGTATGGGCAGGGTCGGGGCCAACGTCCTGACTTTC. Residues: CASSMGRVGANVLTF.

This clone occurred a few times. This sequence joins TRBV29-1 and TRBJ2-7; TRBD2 matches at 10 bases. The CDR3 runs to 12 residues. Trimming took 7 bases from V and 2 from J; bases not matched to a gene: 2. CDR1 and CDR2 from the germline V gene are SQVTM and ANQGSEA. CDR3 DNA sequence: TGCAGCGGGACTAGCGGCCCCTACGAGCAGTACTTC. Translated: CSGTSGPYEQYF.

The chain is built from TRBV4-2 and TRBJ2-1; 12 bases are a match to TRBD2. Per the germline V gene, CDR1 is LGHNA and CDR2 is YNFKEQ. Trimming cost V 0 bases and J 8 bases; bases outside gene matches: 8. The CDR3 totals 17 residues. CDR3 sequence reads: CASSQESSGGAVDEQFF. The CDR3 DNA is TGTGCCAGCAGCCAAGAGTCTAGCGGGGGGGCTGTGGATGAGCAGTTCTTC.

This clone occurred a few times. In nucleotides, the CDR3 is TGTGCCAGCAGTTTTGCAGGGGGCCCCCAAGAGACCCAGTACTTC. Protein product: CASSFAGGPQETQYF. This sequence joins TRBV27 and TRBJ2-5, with 8 bases that match TRBD1. The CDR3 runs 15 residues. Germline CDR1 and CDR2: MNHEY and SMNVEV (reference sequence). Trimming at V came to 3 bases and at J to 1 base, leaving 4 bases not matched to a gene.

The chain is built from TRBV4-3 and TRBJ1-6, with D hard to call. Per germline, CDR1 LGHNA and CDR2 YSLEER. The CDR3 spans 14 residues. V was cut by 4 bases and J by 6 bases, with 10 bases left in between. CDR3 in DNA: TGCGCCAGCAGCCTCGACACCATTAATTCACCCCTCCACTTT. Protein: CASSLDTINSPLHF.

The chain uses TRBV19 and TRBJ1-3, with 7 positions matching TRBD1. The CDR3 consists of 16 residues. CDR1 and CDR2 from the germline V gene are LNHDA and SQIVND (reference sequence). The trim removed 10 bases at V and 0 bases at J, leaving 12 bases unmatched. The CDR3, as DNA: TGTGCCACTCAGGAAGGACAGGCGAACTCTGGAAACACCATATATTTT. As protein: CATQEGQANSGNTIYF.

The CDR3 region is CASSFLTGTTGELFF. In nucleotides, the CDR3 is TGTGCCAGCAGCTTCTTAACAGGGACCACCGGGGAGCTGTTTTTT. J is TRBJ2-2 and V is TRBV7-9, with TRBD1 as a possible D gene (6 bases). Trimming stripped 3 bases from V and 4 bases from J, with 12 bases between. The germline V gene has CDR1 SEHNR and CDR2 FQNEAQ (reference sequence). The CDR3 runs to 15 residues.

V and J are TRBV27 and TRBJ1-6; TRBD1 aligns across 8 bases. This CDR3 has 14 residues. Germline CDR1 MNHEY, CDR2 SMNVEV (reference sequence). V shed 8 bases, J shed 8 bases, and the junction held 8 bases outside the gene matches. CDR3 protein: CASGWGQEDSPLHF. For the CDR3, the DNA is TGTGCCAGCGGCTGGGGACAGGAAGATTCACCCCTCCACTTT.

In this sample, this clone turned up a few times. The rearrangement uses TRBV7-8 and TRBJ1-1; possibly TRBD1 for D (6 bases). Trimming removed 0 bases from V and 11 bases from J, with 10 bases in between. CDR3 length: 12 amino acids. CDR1 and CDR2 (germline): SGHVS, FQNEAQ. This chain's CDR3 is CASSLAQGWAFF. CDR3 DNA sequence: TGTGCCAGCAGCTTAGCGCAGGGGTGGGCTTTCTTT.

This clone was detected a few times. The V call is TRBV10-3, the J call TRBJ1-2; TRBD1 matches 10 bases. From germline, CDR1 is ENHRY and CDR2 SYGVKD. CDR3 size: 15 residues. V shed 8 bases, J shed 3 bases, and the junction held 9 bases outside the gene matches. CDR3 region: CAILDRGYGDYGYTF. As DNA, the CDR3 is TGTGCCATCCTGGACAGGGGGTATGGGGACTATGGCTACACCTTC.

The rearrangement uses TRBV6-1 and TRBJ1-1; D gene uncertain. V was pared by 4 bases and J by 1 base, with 10 bases between. Germline CDR1 and CDR2: MNHNS and SASEGT. The CDR3 has 14 residues. The CDR3 DNA reads TGTGCCAGCAGTGGGCAGACAAGGAACACTGAAGCTTTCTTT. Protein sequence: CASSGQTRNTEAFF.

The chain joins TRBV2 to TRBJ1-5; TRBD1 agrees at 7 bases. Germline CDR1 SNHLY, CDR2 FYNNEI. With 4 bases clipped from V and 7 bases from J, the junction kept 7 bases outside the gene matches. The CDR3 contains 14 residues. CDR3 bases: TGTGCCAGCAGTGCCAACAGGGGCGAGCAGCCCCAGCATTTT. This translates into CASSANRGEQPQHF.

V is TRBV7-9 and J is TRBJ2-1; possibly TRBD1 for D (6 bases). V shed 6 bases and J shed 10 bases, with 10 bases lying between them. Germline lookup yields CDR1 SEHNR and CDR2 FQNEAQ (reference sequence). The CDR3 spans 11 residues. The CDR3 sequence is CASSIRGEQFF. DNA for the CDR3: TGTGCCAGCAGTATAAGGGGGGAGCAGTTCTTC.

V is TRBV5-1 and J is TRBJ2-3; TRBD2 aligns across 12 bases. V shed 3 bases, J shed 1 base, and the junction held 3 bases outside the gene matches. The CDR3 is 16 residues long. Germline CDR1 and CDR2: SGHRS and YFSETQ. The CDR3 coding sequence is TGCGCCAGCAGCTCCCGACTAGCGGGGGGCACAGATACGCAGTATTTT. This gives the protein CASSSRLAGGTDTQYF. Drawing the rest from reference TRBV5-1 and TRBJ2-3, the complete variable domain is KAGVTQTPRYLIKTRGQQVTLSCSPISGHRSVSWYQQTPGQGLQFLFEYFSETQRNKGNFPGRFSGRQFSNSRSEMNVSTLELGDSALYLCASSSRLAGGTDTQYFGPGTRLTVL.

V and J are TRBV7-8 and TRBJ1-5; unclear D gene. Germline V gene lookup returns CDR1 SGHVS and CDR2 FQNEAQ. The CDR3 length is 14 residues. Trimming cost V 4 bases and J 0 bases, with 7 bases left between them. For the CDR3, the DNA is TGTGCCAGCAGCTGGGCTTATAGCAATCAGCCCCAGCATTTT. It encodes CASSWAYSNQPQHF.

The chain employs TRBV2 and TRBJ1-4; 7 bases agree with TRBD1. CDR3 length equals 14 residues. Germline V CDR1 and CDR2: SNHLY, FYNNEI. With V trimmed by 6 bases and J by 8 bases, 9 bases remained unmatched. The CDR3 bases are TGTGCCAGCAGACCTAACAGGGGTGGGGAAAAACTGTTTTTT. This encodes CASRPNRGGEKLFF. The variable domain in full, with the rest retrieved from reference TRBV2 and TRBJ1-4, is EPEVTQTPSHQVTQMGQEVILRCVPISNHLYFYWYRQILGQKVEFLVSFYNNEISEKSEIFDDQFSVERPDGSNFTLKIRSTKLEDSAMYFCASRPNRGGEKLFFGSGTQLSVL.

This clone occurred a few times. V is TRBV7-9 and J is TRBJ1-1; the match to TRBD1 covers 8 bases. CDR1 and CDR2 (germline): SEHNR, FQNEAQ (reference sequence). J gave up 12 bases and V 1 base, and 10 bases lay outside the gene matches. This CDR3 has 14 amino acids. CDR3 residues: CASSLDQGAEITFF. The CDR3 DNA follows: TGTGCCAGCAGCTTAGATCAGGGGGCGGAGATAACTTTCTTT.

The chain employs TRBV29-1 and TRBJ1-2, with no clear D. Germline CDR1 and CDR2: SQVTM and ANQGSEA. Trimming cost V 7 bases and J 3 bases, with 9 bases left between them. The CDR3 extends over 11 amino acids. Here the CDR3 DNA reads TGCAGCGGAGGGTTCGACTATGGCTACACCTTC. It yields the protein CSGGFDYGYTF. Supplemented by reference TRBV29-1 and TRBJ1-2, the full variable domain reads SAVISQKPSRDICQRGTSLTIQCQVDSQVTMMFWYRQQPGQSLTLIATANQGSEATYESGFVIDKFPISRPNLTFSTLTVSNMSPEDSSIYLCSGGFDYGYTFGSGTRLTVV.

This clone was observed a single time. The chain links TRBV18 to TRBJ1-1; D gene uncertain. CDR3 length equals 15 residues. CDR1 is KGHSH and CDR2 is LQKENI in the germline V gene. The V end lost 3 bases, the J end lost 0 bases, and 11 bases lay between the germline ends. CDR3 DNA sequence: TGTGCCAGCTCACCGGCAGGAAATATGAACACTGAAGCTTTCTTT. The encoded protein is CASSPAGNMNTEAFF.

The chain carries TRBV6-1 and TRBJ2-1; TRBD2 is a possible D gene (6 bases). CDR1 is MNHNS and CDR2 is SASEGT in the germline V gene. V dropped 2 bases and J dropped 6 bases, with 20 bases sitting between them. The CDR3 has 17 residues. The CDR3 region has the DNA TGTGCCAGCAGTGAATTGGGCGGAGGGTCAATAGGCAATGAGCAGTTCTTC. As protein: CASSELGGGSIGNEQFF.

The chain combines TRBV6-1 with TRBJ1-5; TRBD1 matches at 7 bases. Germline loops: CDR1 MNHNS, CDR2 SASEGT. This CDR3 comprises 12 residues. V lost 8 bases, J lost 9 bases, and 7 bases stayed unmatched. The CDR3 DNA reads TGTGCCAGCTGGACAGGAGTACGGCCCCAGCATTTT. Protein sequence: CASWTGVRPQHF.

V gene TRBV9 combines with J gene TRBJ1-4; the match to TRBD1 covers 9 bases. The CDR3 extends over 15 amino acids. The V segment lost 4 bases and the J segment 8 bases; nucleotides outside the gene matches: 9. Germline CDR1 SGDLS, CDR2 YYNGEE. The CDR3 coding sequence is TGTGCCAGCAGCCCTCGACAGGGGGTGGGAGAAAAACTGTTTTTT. This translates into CASSPRQGVGEKLFF. Full variable domain (remainder filled in from reference TRBV9 and TRBJ1-4): DSGVTQTPKHLITATGQRVTLRCSPRSGDLSVYWYQQSLDQGLQFLIQYYNGEERAKGNILERFSAQQFPDLHSELNLSSLELGDSALYFCASSPRQGVGEKLFFGSGTQLSVL.

The J gene is TRBJ1-1, the V gene TRBV4-1; D not certain. Germline V gene lookup returns CDR1 MGHRA and CDR2 YSYEKL. The CDR3 is made up of 13 amino acids. V lost 6 bases and J 4 bases, leaving 12 bases between the germline ends. The CDR3 bases are TGCGCCAGCAGTCGACTTGAGGGCACTGAAGCTTTCTTT. This translates into CASSRLEGTEAFF.